The T cell receptor beta chain described here comes from a study of blood T cells in healthy people across ages. Per germline, CDR1 SGHRS and CDR2 YFSETQ. The V and J ends lost 4 bases and 10 bases, in that order; junction bases with no gene match: 4. This CDR3 comprises 12 residues. Concerning this clonotype itself: The antigen is not known.

Study results and caveats: Both higher diversity and more naive CD4+ cells marked long-lived donors when set against aged donors.

The second PCR ran about 6 to 11 cycles with a sample-barcoded 5' primer and J-beta primers. TCRdb re-derived calls from the 5' RACE reads in MiXCR, one entry per CDR3 protein. Among roughly 860,000 distinct CDR3 sequences, approximately 65% were seen once, and the ten largest hold roughly a quarter. The clonotype comes from a man aged 25 to 45 in good health. Sequencing was carried out using blood. V and J are TRBV5-1 and TRBJ1-2; TRBD1 agrees at 10 bases. Here the CDR3 DNA reads TGCGCCAGCAGCGTCGGGACAGGGGTCTACACCTTC. Translation: CASSVGTGVYTF.